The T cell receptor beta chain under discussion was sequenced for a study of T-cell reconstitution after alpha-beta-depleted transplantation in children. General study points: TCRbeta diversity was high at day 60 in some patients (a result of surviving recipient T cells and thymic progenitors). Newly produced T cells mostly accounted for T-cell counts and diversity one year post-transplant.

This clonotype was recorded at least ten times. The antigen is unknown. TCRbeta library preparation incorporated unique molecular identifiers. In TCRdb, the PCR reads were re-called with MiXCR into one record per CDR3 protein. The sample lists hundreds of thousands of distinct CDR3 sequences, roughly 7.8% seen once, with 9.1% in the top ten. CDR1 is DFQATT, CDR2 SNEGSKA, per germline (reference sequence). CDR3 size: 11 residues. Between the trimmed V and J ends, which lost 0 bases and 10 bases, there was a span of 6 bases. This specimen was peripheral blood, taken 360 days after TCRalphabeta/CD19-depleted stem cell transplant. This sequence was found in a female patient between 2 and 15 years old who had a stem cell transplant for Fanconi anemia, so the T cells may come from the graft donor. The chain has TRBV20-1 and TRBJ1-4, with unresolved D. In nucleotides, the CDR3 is TGCAGTGCTAGAGATATGGGAAAACTGTTTTTT. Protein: CSARDMGKLFF.